This T cell receptor beta chain was recorded in a study of blood T cell repertoires in COVID-19. Across the whole study: Acute and convalescent COVID-19 specimens originated in the United States, Italy and Spain. Nucleic acid was either cDNA or gDNA, and it came from T cells, B-cell-depleted T cells, or PBMCs.

This clone was counted only a few times. There are 14 residues in the CDR3. The V and J ends lost 5 bases and 5 bases, in that order; junction bases with no gene match: 4. Per germline, CDR1 ENHRY and CDR2 SYGVKD. The method was immunoSEQ multiplex PCR; TCRdb's version includes in-frame clones alone and lacks a portion of them. This table has about 160,000 clones, approximately 80% appearing once. Participant ages covered about 18 to 89 years across 24 US areas. The sample taken for sequencing was PBMCs or T cells enriched from blood (not recorded which). This TCR was recovered from a man aged 35 to 55 who had recovered from COVID-19. The chain carries TRBV10-3 and TRBJ2-2; TRBD1 matches at 8 bases. Here the CDR3 DNA reads TGTGCCATCAGTCGTAGGACAGGGACCGGGGAGCTGTTTTTT. Translating gives CAISRRTGTGELFF.